The next 3 T cell receptor beta chains were all read from a single sample in a study of blood T cell repertoires in COVID-19. Sequencing was performed with immunoSEQ multiplex PCR; in TCRdb, only in-frame clones are kept and a portion is missing. The table has roughly 41,000 clones, about four fifths seen once. The sequenced sample consisted of peripheral blood. The receptors originated from a woman older than 75 with acute or convalescent COVID-19.

This rearrangement joins TRBV30 to TRBJ1-1; tentative D call: TRBD1 (6 bases). CDR3 length: 12 amino acids. V lost 4 bases to trimming and J lost 4 bases, with 10 bases between them. The germline V gene encodes CDR1 GTSNPN and CDR2 SVGIG (reference sequence). CDR3 region: CAWTRGGTEAFF. CDR3 bases: TGTGCCTGGACCCGAGGGGGCACTGAAGCTTTCTTT.

J is TRBJ1-5 and V is TRBV7-9; the D is unclear. CDR3 length: 14 residues. V shed 0 bases and J shed 3 bases, with 6 bases lying between them. CDR1 is SEHNR and CDR2 is FQNEAQ in the germline V gene (reference sequence). This CDR3 is CASSLAMANQPQHF. CDR3 sequence (DNA): TGTGCCAGCAGCTTAGCTATGGCCAATCAGCCCCAGCATTTT.

The chain carries TRBV5-1 and TRBJ1-1; 7 bases align to TRBD1. The junction had 8 bases not matched to a gene; V was cut back by 4 bases and J by 5 bases. This CDR3 region has 14 residues. Germline CDR1 reads SGHRS; CDR2 reads YFSETQ. CDR3 sequence: CASSPDGRGTEAFF. In nucleotides, the CDR3 is TGCGCCAGCAGCCCGGACGGCAGGGGGACTGAAGCTTTCTTT.